One sample yielded the 14 T cell receptor beta chains listed below, sequenced in a study of cytomegalovirus exposure and HLA in healthy donors. The PCR ran on 60 Vbeta and 13 Jbeta primers. TCRdb's copy holds only in-frame clones and misses some; the assay was immunoSEQ multiplex PCR. The sample contains approximately 120,000 clones, about 70% of which appear only once. What was sequenced was PBMCs. These receptors were collected from a human donor in good health.

The rearrangement uses TRBV15 and TRBJ2-5; tentative D call: TRBD1 (6 bases). V lost 2 bases, J lost 3 bases, and 7 bases lay in between. This CDR3 contains 13 residues. Germline V gene lookup returns CDR1 LNHNV and CDR2 YYDKDF (reference sequence). The CDR3 coding sequence is TGTGCCACCAGCAGACCAGGGGAAGAGACCCAGTACTTC. The encoded protein is CATSRPGEETQYF.

This clone was observed a handful of times. This chain links TRBV6-1 with TRBJ2-7, with a weak D call TRBD1 (5 bases). V was cut by 2 bases and J by 4 bases, with 12 bases left in between. CDR3 length: 14 amino acids. Germline lookup yields CDR1 MNHNS and CDR2 SASEGT. The CDR3 sequence is CASSETAGNYEQYF. In nucleotides, the CDR3 is TGTGCCAGCAGTGAAACGGCAGGGAATTACGAGCAGTACTTC.

The chain combines TRBV7-6 with TRBJ2-5; D ambiguous. V was shortened by 6 bases and J by 4 bases, with 9 bases between the two germline ends. This CDR3 is 12 amino acids long. CDR1 is SGHVS and CDR2 is FNYEAQ in the germline V gene. The CDR3 loop is CASSSRRETQYF. The DNA of the CDR3 is TGTGCCAGCAGTTCAAGGAGAGAGACCCAGTACTTC.

The CDR3 DNA follows: TGTGCCAGCAGGAAACAGGGGTACTACGAGCAGTACTTC. It is translated as CASRKQGYYEQYF. This sequence joins TRBV28 and TRBJ2-7, with 7 bases that match TRBD1. Germline V CDR1 and CDR2: MDHEN, SYDVKM. V gave up 6 bases and J gave up 3 bases; unmatched junction bases: 5. The CDR3 sequence is 13 residues long.

This chain connects TRBV28 to TRBJ2-5, with 11 positions matching TRBD1. V was clipped by 4 bases and J by 5 bases; unmatched bases: 3. The CDR3 runs 14 residues. Germline V CDR1 and CDR2: MDHEN, SYDVKM. The chain's CDR3 is CASSYRDRGETQYF. CDR3 nucleotides: TGTGCCAGCAGTTATCGGGACAGGGGGGAGACCCAGTACTTC.

The CDR3 DNA follows: TGTGCCAGCAGCGCTAAGATGCAGGGGGAGACCCAGTACTTC. It translates to CASSAKMQGETQYF. This chain uses TRBV2 with TRBJ2-5; weak D call: TRBD1 (6 bases). Trimming removed 6 bases at V and 5 bases at J, with 16 bases between. This CDR3 region has 14 residues. Germline V lookup: CDR1 SNHLY, CDR2 FYNNEI.

The chain couples TRBV30 to TRBJ1-1; 7 nucleotides agree with TRBD1. Germline CDR1 and CDR2: GTSNPN and SVGIG (reference sequence). This CDR3 region has 13 residues. Germline trimming cut 3 bases from V and 3 bases from J; bases unmatched to any gene: 4. The chain's CDR3 is CAWSGQGDTEAFF. The CDR3 nucleotides are TGTGCCTGGAGCGGCCAGGGGGACACTGAAGCTTTCTTT.

This clone occurred a few times. The chain recombines TRBV28 with TRBJ1-1, with D possibly being TRBD1 (6 bases). Germline V gives CDR1 MDHEN, CDR2 SYDVKM. With 6 bases removed from V and 11 bases from J, the gap between germline ends came to 22 bases. CDR3 length: 14 amino acids. The CDR3 DNA follows: TGTGCCAGCAGATTAGACAGGCCCTCAACCCGGGCTTTCTTT. Amino acids: CASRLDRPSTRAFF. The full variable domain, its missing parts supplied by reference TRBV28 and TRBJ1-1, is DVKVTQSSRYLVKRTGEKVFLECVQDMDHENMFWYRQDPGLGLRLIYFSYDVKMKEKGDIPEGYSVSREKKERFSLILESASTNQTSMYLCASRLDRPSTRAFFGQGTRLTVV.

The chain joins TRBV28 to TRBJ1-4, with TRBD1 identical over 10 bases. The CDR3 sequence is 16 residues long. J gave up 7 bases and V 6 bases, and 11 bases lay outside the gene matches. Germline V gives CDR1 MDHEN, CDR2 SYDVKM. DNA for the CDR3: TGTGCCAGCAGGCCCCGGACGGGGGACAGGGGTGAAAAACTGTTTTTT. Translated: CASRPRTGDRGEKLFF.

The chain carries TRBV15 and TRBJ1-3; D might be TRBD1 (5 bases). Between the trimmed V and J ends, which lost 0 bases and 2 bases, there was a span of 11 bases. Germline CDR1 LNHNV, CDR2 YYDKDF (reference sequence). CDR3 length equals 16 residues. CDR3: CATSREVGGTGNTIYF. The CDR3 DNA follows: TGTGCCACCAGCAGAGAGGTCGGGGGGACTGGAAACACCATATATTTT.

This clone was counted between two and nine times. V and J are TRBV5-4 and TRBJ1-2; TRBD1 aligns across 7 bases. This CDR3 is built from 16 residues. V shed 4 bases, J shed 0 bases, and the junction held 9 bases outside the gene matches. Germline CDR1 is SGHNT and CDR2 is YYREEE (reference sequence). CDR3 sequence reads: CASSPGDRVANYGYTF. The CDR3 DNA reads as TGTGCCAGCAGCCCAGGAGACAGGGTAGCTAACTATGGCTACACCTTC. Drawing the rest from reference TRBV5-4 and TRBJ1-2, the complete variable domain is ETGVTQSPTHLIKTRGQQVTLRCSSQSGHNTVSWYQQALGQGPQFIFQYYREEENGRGNFPPRFSGLQFPNYSSELNVNALELDDSALYLCASSPGDRVANYGYTFGSGTRLTVV.

The chain links TRBV30 to TRBJ1-6; D is unresolved. V lost 0 bases to trimming and J lost 8 bases, with 8 bases between them. The CDR3 contains 13 residues. Germline CDR1 and CDR2: GTSNPN and SVGIG (reference sequence). The CDR3 DNA sequence: TGTGCCTGGAGTGTATCGAGGGATTCACCCCTCCACTTT. Encoded protein: CAWSVSRDSPLHF.

The chain links TRBV12-5 to TRBJ1-1, with TRBD1 as a possible D gene (5 bases). CDR3 length: 13 amino acids. V was shortened by 2 bases and J by 4 bases, with 8 bases between the two germline ends. Germline V CDR1 and CDR2: LGHNT, FRNRAP. CDR3 residues: CASGLTGGTEAFF. The CDR3 DNA reads TGTGCTAGTGGTTTGACGGGGGGCACTGAAGCTTTCTTT.

The chain carries TRBV19 and TRBJ2-4; 10 bases align to TRBD2. J was trimmed by 15 bases and V by 8 bases; bases with no gene match: 16. This CDR3 comprises 14 residues. The V gene's germline CDR1 is LNHDA and CDR2 SQIVND (reference sequence). CDR3: CASALSGGAHKVYF. The DNA for the CDR3 is TGTGCCAGTGCTCTGAGCGGGGGGGCCCATAAGGTGTACTTC.